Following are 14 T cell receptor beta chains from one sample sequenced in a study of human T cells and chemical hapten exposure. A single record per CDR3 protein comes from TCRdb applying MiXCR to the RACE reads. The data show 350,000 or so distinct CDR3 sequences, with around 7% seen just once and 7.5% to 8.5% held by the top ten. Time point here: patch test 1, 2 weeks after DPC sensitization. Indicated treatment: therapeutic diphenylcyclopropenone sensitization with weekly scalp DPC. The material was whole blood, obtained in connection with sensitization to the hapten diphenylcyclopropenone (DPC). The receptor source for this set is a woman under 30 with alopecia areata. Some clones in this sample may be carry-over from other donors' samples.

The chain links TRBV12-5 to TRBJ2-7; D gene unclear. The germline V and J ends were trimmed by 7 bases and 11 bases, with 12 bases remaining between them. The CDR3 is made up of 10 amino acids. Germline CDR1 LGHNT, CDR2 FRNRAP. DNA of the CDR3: TGTGCTAGTGCCCCACGGCAGGAGTACTTC. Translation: CASAPRQEYF. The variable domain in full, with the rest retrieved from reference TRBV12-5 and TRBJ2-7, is DARVTQTPRHKVTEMGQEVTMRCQPILGHNTVFWYRQTMMQGLELLAYFRNRAPLDDSGMPKDRFSAEMPDATLATLKIQPSEPRDSAVYFCASAPRQEYFGPGTRLTVT.

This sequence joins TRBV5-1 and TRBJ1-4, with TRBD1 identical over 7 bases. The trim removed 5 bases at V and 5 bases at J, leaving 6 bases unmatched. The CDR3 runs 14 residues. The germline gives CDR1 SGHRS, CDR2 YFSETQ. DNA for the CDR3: TGCGCCAGCAGAGGCGGACAGGTGAATGAAAAACTGTTTTTT. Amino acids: CASRGGQVNEKLFF.

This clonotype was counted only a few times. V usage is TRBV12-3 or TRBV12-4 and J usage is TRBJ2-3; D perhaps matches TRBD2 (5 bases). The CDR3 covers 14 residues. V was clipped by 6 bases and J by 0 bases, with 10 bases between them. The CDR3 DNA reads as TGTGCCAGCAGCCAAAGGACTAGCACAGATACGCAGTATTTT. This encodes CASSQRTSTDTQYF.

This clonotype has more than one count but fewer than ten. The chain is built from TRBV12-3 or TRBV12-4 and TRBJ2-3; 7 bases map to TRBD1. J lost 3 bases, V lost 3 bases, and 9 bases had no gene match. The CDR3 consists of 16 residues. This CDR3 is CASSFWSGGSTDTQYF. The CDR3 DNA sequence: TGTGCCAGCAGTTTCTGGTCAGGGGGTTCGACAGATACGCAGTATTTT.

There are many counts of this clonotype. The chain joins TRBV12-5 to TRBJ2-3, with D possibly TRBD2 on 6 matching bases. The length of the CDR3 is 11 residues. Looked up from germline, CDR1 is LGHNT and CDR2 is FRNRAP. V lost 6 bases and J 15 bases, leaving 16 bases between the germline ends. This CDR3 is CASGLDRDSYF. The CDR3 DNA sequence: TGTGCTAGTGGCCTCGACCGGGACTCCTATTTT.

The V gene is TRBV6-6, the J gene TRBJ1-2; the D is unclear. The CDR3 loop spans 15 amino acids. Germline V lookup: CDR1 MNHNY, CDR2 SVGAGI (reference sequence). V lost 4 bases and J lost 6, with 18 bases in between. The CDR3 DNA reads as TGTGCCAGCAGTTTGGACGGAGGAGCGGGTGATGGCTACACCTTC. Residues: CASSLDGGAGDGYTF.

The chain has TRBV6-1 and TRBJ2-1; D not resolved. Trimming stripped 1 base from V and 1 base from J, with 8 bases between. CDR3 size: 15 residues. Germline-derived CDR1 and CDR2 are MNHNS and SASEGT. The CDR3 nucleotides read TGTGCCAGCAGTGAAGGGGCAGGTTCCTACAATGAGCAGTTCTTC. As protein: CASSEGAGSYNEQFF.

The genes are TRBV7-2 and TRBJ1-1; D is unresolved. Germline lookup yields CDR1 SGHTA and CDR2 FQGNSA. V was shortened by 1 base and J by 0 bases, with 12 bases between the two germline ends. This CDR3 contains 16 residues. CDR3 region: CASSLDRQYMNTEAFF. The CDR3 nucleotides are TGTGCCAGCAGCTTAGACCGGCAGTACATGAACACTGAAGCTTTCTTT.

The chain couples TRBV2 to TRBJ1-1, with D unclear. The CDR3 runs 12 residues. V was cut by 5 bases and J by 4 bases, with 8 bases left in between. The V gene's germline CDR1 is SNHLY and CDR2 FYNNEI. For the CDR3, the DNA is TGTGCCAGCAGTTCTTTGCTCACTGAAGCTTTCTTT. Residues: CASSSLLTEAFF.

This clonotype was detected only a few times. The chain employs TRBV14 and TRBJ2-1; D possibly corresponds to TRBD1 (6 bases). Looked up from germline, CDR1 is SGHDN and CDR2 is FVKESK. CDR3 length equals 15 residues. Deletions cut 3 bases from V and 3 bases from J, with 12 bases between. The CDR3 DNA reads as TGTGCCAGCAGCCACACCAGGGGCGTCTACAATGAGCAGTTCTTC. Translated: CASSHTRGVYNEQFF.

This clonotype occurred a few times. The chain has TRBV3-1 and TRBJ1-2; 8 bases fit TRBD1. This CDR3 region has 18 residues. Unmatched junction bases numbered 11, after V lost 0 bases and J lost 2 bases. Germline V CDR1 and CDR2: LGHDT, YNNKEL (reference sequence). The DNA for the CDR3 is TGTGCCAGCAGCCAAGATGAAGACAGGGGTTCCCTCAACTATGGCTACACCTTC. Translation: CASSQDEDRGSLNYGYTF. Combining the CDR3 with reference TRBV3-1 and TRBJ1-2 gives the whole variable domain DTAVSQTPKYLVTQMGNDKSIKCEQNLGHDTMYWYKQDSKKFLKIMFSYNNKELIINETVPNRFSPKSPDKAHLNLHINSLELGDSAVYFCASSQDEDRGSLNYGYTFGSGTRLTVV.

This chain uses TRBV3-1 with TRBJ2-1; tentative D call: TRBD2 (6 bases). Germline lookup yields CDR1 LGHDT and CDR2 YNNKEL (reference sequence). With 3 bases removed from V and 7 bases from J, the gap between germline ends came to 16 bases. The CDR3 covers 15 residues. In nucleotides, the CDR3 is TGTGCCAGCAGCCAGAGCGGGCTGGGCAGAAATGAGCAGTTCTTC. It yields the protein CASSQSGLGRNEQFF.

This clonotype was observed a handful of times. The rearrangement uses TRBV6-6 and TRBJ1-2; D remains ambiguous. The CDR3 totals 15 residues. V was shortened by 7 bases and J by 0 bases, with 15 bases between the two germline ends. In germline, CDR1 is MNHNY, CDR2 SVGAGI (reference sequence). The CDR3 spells CASILTDVTNYGYTF. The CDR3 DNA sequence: TGTGCCAGCATTTTAACCGACGTGACTAACTATGGCTACACCTTC.

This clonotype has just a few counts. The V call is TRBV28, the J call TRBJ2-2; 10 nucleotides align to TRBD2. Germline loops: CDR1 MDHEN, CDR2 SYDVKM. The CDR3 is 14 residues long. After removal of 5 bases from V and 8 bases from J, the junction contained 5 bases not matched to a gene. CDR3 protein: CASSPPGLAGELFF. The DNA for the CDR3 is TGTGCCAGCAGTCCTCCGGGACTAGCGGGGGAGCTGTTTTTT.